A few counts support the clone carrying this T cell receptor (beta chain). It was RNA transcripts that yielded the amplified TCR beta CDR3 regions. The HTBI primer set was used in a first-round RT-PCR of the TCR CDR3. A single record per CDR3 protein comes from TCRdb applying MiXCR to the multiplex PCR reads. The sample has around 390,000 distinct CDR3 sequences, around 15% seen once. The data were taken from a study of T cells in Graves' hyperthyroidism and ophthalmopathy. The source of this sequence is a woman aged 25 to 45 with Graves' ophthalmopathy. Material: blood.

The CDR3 region is CASSQERTSDGYTF. CDR3 DNA: TGTGCCAGCAGCCAAGAACGGACCTCGGATGGCTACACCTTC. This rearrangement joins TRBV4-2 to TRBJ1-2; D gene uncertain. From germline, CDR1 is LGHNA and CDR2 YNFKEQ. The V gene lost 0 bases and the J gene lost 6 bases, with 11 bases spanning the gap. The CDR3 is made up of 14 amino acids.